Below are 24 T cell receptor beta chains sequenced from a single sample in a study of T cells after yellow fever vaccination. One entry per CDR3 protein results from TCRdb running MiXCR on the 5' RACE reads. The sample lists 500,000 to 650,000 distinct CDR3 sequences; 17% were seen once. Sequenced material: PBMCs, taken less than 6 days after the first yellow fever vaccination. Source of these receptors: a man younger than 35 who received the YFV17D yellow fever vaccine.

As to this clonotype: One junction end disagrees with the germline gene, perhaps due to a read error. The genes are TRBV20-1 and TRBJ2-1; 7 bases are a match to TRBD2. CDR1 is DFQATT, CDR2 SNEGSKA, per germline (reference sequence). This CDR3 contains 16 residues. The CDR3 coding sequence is TGCTGTGCTAGGCATATGCGGGGGAAGACCTACAATGAGCAGTTCTTC. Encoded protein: CCARHMRGKTYNEQFF.

The CDR3 DNA follows: TGTGCCAGCAGCCTCTATGGGACAGCCTCAAATGAAAAACTGTTTTTT. The encoded protein is CASSLYGTASNEKLFF. The chain uses TRBV7-2 and TRBJ1-4; TRBD1 matches 7 bases. The trim removed 5 bases at V and 5 bases at J, leaving 11 bases unmatched. The germline gives CDR1 SGHTA, CDR2 FQGNSA. This CDR3 has 16 amino acids.

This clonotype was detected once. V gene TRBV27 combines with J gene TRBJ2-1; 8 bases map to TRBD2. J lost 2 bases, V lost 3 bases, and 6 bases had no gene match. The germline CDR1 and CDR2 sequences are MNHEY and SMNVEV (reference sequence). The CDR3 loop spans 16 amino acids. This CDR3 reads CASSFVGGGTYNEQFF. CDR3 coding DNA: TGTGCCAGCAGTTTCGTCGGCGGGGGGACCTACAATGAGCAGTTCTTC.

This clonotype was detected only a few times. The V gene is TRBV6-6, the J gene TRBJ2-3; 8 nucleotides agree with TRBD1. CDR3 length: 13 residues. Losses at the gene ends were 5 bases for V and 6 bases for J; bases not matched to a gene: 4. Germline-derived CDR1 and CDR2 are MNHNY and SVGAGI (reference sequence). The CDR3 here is CASSTGGSDTQYF. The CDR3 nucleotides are TGTGCCAGCAGTACAGGGGGAAGTGATACGCAGTATTTT.

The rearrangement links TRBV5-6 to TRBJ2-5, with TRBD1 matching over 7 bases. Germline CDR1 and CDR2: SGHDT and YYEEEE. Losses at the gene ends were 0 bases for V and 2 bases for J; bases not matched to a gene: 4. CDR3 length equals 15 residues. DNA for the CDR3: TGTGCCAGCAGCTTGGACAGGGGCTATCAAGAGACCCAGTACTTC. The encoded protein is CASSLDRGYQETQYF. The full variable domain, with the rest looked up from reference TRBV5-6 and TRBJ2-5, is DAGVTQSPTHLIKTRGQQVTLRCSPKSGHDTVSWYQQALGQGPQFIFQYYEEEERQRGNFPDRFSGHQFPNYSSELNVNALLLGDSALYLCASSLDRGYQETQYFGPGTRLLVL.

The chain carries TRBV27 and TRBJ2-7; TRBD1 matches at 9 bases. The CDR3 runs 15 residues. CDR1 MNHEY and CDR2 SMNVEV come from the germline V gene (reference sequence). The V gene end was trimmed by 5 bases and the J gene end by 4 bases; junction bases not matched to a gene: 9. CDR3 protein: CASSGAGTGLYEQYF. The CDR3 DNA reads TGTGCCAGCAGTGGGGCCGGGACAGGGCTTTACGAGCAGTACTTC.

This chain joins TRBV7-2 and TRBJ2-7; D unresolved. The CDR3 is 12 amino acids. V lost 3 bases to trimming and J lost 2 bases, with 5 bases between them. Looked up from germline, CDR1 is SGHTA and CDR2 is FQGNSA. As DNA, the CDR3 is TGTGCCAGCAGCTTCAGCCCCTACGAGCAGTACTTC. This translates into CASSFSPYEQYF.

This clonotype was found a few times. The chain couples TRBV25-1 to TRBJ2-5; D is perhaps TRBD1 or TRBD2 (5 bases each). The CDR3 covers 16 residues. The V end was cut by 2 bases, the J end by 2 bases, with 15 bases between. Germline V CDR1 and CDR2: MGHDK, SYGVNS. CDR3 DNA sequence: TGTGCCAGCAGTGAAGCCCCCCGGGACCGGCAAGAGACCCAGTACTTC. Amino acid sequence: CASSEAPRDRQETQYF. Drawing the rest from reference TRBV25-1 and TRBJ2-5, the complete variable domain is EADIYQTPRYLVIGTGKKITLECSQTMGHDKMYWYQQDPGMELHLIHYSYGVNSTEKGDLSSESTVSRIRTEHFPLTLESARPSHTSQYLCASSEAPRDRQETQYFGPGTRLLVL.

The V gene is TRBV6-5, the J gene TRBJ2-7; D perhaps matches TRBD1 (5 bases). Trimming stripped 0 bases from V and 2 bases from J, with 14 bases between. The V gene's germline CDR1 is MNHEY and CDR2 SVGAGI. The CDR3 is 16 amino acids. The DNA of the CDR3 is TGTGCCAGCAGTTACTCGATTAGAGACAGTACCTACGAGCAGTACTTC. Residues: CASSYSIRDSTYEQYF.

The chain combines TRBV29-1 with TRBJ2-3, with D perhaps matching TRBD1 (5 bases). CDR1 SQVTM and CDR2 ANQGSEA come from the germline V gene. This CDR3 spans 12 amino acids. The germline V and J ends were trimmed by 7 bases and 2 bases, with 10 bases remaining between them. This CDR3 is CSAMDNTDTQYF. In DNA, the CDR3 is TGCAGCGCTATGGACAACACAGATACGCAGTATTTT.

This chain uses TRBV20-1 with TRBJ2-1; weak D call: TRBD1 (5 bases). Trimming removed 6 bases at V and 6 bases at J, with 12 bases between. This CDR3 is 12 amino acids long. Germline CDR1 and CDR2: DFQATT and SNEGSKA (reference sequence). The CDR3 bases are TGCAGTGCGGGGCAGGGAAGCAATGAGCAGTTCTTC. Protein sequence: CSAGQGSNEQFF.

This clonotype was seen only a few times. Written as DNA, the CDR3 is TGCGCCAGCAGCCAACTCCCGGGACTAGCGGGGGGGCAGTCCTACAATGAGCAGTTCTTC. This codes for CASSQLPGLAGGQSYNEQFF. The genes are TRBV4-1 and TRBJ2-1; 16 nucleotides match TRBD2. The CDR3 extends over 20 amino acids. With V trimmed by 2 bases and J by 1 base, 8 bases remained unmatched. CDR1 is MGHRA, CDR2 YSYEKL, per germline.

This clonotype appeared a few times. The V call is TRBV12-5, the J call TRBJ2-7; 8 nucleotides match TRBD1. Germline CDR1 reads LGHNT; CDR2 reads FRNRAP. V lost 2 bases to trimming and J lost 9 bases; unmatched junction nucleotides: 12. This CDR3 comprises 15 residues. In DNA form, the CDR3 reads TGTGCTAGTGGTTTGTCGGCGGACAGGGCTTTCGGGCAGTACTTC. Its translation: CASGLSADRAFGQYF.

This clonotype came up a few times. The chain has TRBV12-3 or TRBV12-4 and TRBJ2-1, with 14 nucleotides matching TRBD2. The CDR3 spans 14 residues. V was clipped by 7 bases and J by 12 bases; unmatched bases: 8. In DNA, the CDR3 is TGTGCCAGCACCCCGGGACTAGCGGGGGTAGGGCAGTTCTTC. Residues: CASTPGLAGVGQFF.

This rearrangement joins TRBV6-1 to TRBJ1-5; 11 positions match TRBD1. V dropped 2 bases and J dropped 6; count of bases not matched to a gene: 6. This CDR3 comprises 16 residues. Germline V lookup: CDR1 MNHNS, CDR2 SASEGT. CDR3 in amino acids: CASSEIWTGGGQPQHF. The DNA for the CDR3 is TGTGCCAGCAGTGAAATTTGGACAGGGGGCGGTCAGCCCCAGCATTTT.

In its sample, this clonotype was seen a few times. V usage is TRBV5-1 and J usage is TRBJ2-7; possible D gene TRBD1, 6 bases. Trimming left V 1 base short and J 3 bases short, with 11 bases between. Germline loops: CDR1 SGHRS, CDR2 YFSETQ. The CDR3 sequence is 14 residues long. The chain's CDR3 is CASSLRTGIYEQYV. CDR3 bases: TGCGCCAGCAGCTTGAGAACAGGGATCTACGAGCAGTACGTC.

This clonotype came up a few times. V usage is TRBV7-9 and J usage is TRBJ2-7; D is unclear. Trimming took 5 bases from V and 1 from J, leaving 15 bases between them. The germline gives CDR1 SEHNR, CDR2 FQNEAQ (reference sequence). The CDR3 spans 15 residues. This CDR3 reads CASSPPQRGSYEQYV. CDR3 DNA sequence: TGTGCCAGCAGCCCCCCCCAGCGAGGATCCTACGAGCAGTACGTC.

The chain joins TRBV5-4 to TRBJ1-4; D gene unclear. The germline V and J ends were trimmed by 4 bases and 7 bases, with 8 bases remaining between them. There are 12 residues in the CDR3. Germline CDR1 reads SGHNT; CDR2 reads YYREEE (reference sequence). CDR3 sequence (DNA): TGTGCCAGCAGCGACGCGAGTGAAAAACTGTTTTTT. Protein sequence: CASSDASEKLFF. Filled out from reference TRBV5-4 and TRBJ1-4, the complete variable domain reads ETGVTQSPTHLIKTRGQQVTLRCSSQSGHNTVSWYQQALGQGPQFIFQYYREEENGRGNFPPRFSGLQFPNYSSELNVNALELDDSALYLCASSDASEKLFFGSGTQLSVL.

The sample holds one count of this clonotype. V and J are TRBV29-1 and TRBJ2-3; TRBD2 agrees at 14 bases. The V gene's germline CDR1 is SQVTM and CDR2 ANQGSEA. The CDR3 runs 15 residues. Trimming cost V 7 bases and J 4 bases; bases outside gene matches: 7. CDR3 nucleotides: TGCAGCGCAGGGACTAGCGGGGGTAGTTCAGATACGCAGTATTTT. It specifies CSAGTSGGSSDTQYF.

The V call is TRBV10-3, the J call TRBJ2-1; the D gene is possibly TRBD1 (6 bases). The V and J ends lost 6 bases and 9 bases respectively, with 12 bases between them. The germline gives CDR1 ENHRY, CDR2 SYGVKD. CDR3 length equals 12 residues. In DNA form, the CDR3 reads TGTGCCATCAGCTCAGGGGTATCTGAGCAGTTCTTC. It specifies CAISSGVSEQFF.

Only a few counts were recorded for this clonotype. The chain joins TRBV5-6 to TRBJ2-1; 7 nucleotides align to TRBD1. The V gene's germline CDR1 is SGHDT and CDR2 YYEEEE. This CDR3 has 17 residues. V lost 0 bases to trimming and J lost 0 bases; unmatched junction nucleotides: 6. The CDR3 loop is CASSLDGTASSYNEQFF. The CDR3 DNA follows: TGTGCCAGCAGCTTGGACGGGACAGCGAGCTCCTACAATGAGCAGTTCTTC.

The CDR3 bases are TGCGCCAGCAGCTTGACAGGGGGAGGGGCACCCCTCCACTTT. This translates into CASSLTGGGAPLHF. This chain connects TRBV5-1 to TRBJ1-6, with 8 positions matching TRBD1. The CDR3 spans 14 residues. Per the germline V gene, CDR1 is SGHRS and CDR2 is YFSETQ. Germline trimming cut 1 base from V and 11 bases from J; bases unmatched to any gene: 5. The full variable domain, completed using reference TRBV5-1 and TRBJ1-6, is KAGVTQTPRYLIKTRGQQVTLSCSPISGHRSVSWYQQTPGQGLQFLFEYFSETQRNKGNFPGRFSGRQFSNSRSEMNVSTLELGDSALYLCASSLTGGGAPLHFGNGTRLTVT.

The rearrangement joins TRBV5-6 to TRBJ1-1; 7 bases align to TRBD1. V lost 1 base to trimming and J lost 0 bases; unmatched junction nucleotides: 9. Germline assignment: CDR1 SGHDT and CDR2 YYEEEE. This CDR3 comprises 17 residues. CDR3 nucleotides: TGTGCCAGCAGCTTGCTGGGCAGGGGGGTTGTGAACACTGAAGCTTTCTTT. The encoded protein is CASSLLGRGVVNTEAFF.

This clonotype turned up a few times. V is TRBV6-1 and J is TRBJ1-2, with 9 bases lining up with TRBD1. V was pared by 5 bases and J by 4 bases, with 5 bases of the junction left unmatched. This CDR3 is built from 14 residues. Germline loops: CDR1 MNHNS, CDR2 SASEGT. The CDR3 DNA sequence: TGTGCCAGCAGTCGCCGACAGGGGGGCTATGGCTACACCTTC. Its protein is CASSRRQGGYGYTF.